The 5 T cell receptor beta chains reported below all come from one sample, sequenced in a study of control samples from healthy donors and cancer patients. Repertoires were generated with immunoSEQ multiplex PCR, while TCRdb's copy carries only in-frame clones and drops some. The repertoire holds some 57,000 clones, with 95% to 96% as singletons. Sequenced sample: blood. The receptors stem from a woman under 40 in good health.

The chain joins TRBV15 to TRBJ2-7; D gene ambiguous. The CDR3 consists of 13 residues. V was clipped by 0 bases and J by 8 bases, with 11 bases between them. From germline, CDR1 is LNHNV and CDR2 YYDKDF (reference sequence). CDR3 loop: CATSRDALTQQYF. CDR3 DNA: TGTGCCACCAGCAGAGATGCCCTTACCCAGCAGTACTTC.

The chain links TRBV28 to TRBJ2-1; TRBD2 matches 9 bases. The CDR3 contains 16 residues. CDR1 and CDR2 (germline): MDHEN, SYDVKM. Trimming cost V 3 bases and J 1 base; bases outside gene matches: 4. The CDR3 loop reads CASSLWREGSYNEQFF. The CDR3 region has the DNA TGTGCCAGCAGTTTGTGGCGGGAGGGGTCCTACAATGAGCAGTTCTTC. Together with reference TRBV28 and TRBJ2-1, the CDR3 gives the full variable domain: DVKVTQSSRYLVKRTGEKVFLECVQDMDHENMFWYRQDPGLGLRLIYFSYDVKMKEKGDIPEGYSVSREKKERFSLILESASTNQTSMYLCASSLWREGSYNEQFFGPGTRLTVL.

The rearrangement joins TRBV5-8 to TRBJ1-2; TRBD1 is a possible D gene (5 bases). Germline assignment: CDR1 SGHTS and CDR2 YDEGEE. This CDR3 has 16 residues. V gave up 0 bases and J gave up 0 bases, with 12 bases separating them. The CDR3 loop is CASSLDGHATNYGYTF. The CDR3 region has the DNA TGTGCCAGCAGCTTGGATGGACACGCTACTAACTATGGCTACACCTTC.

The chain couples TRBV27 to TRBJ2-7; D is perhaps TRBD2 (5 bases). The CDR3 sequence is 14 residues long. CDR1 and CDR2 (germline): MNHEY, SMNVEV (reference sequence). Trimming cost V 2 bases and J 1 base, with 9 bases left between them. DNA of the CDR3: TGTGCCAGCAGTTTAGGAGGCAAGTCCTACGAGCAGTACTTC. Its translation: CASSLGGKSYEQYF.

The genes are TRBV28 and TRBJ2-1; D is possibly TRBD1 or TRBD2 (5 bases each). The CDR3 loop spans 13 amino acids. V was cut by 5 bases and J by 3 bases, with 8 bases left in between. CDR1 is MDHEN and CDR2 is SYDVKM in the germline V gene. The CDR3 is CASSPGRYNEQFF. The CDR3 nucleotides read TGTGCCAGCAGTCCGGGACGCTACAATGAGCAGTTCTTC. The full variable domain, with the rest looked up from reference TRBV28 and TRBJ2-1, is DVKVTQSSRYLVKRTGEKVFLECVQDMDHENMFWYRQDPGLGLRLIYFSYDVKMKEKGDIPEGYSVSREKKERFSLILESASTNQTSMYLCASSPGRYNEQFFGPGTRLTVL.